This is a list of T cell receptor beta chains from one sample in a study of radiation and T cells in renal cell carcinoma. Produced via immunoSEQ multiplex PCR; TCRdb's table is partial and in-frame only. The data hold 100,000 to 150,000 clones, with approximately 78% observed a single time. Sequencing used blood, obtained from a patient whose treatment included radiotherapy and nephrectomy. All receptors come from an older woman with renal cell carcinoma. Both conserved end residues are part of each CDR3. D genes are given only for firm matches. A row's size may be missing; if present it is once, few, many or a size class.

d_call	v_call	j_call	clone_size	cdr3_aa	cdr3_nt
TRBD1	TRBV28	TRBJ2-3	NA	CASSEQTGGLTDTQYF	TGTGCCAGCAGTGAACAGACAGGGGGCTTGACAGATACGCAGTATTTT
NA	TRBV7-2	TRBJ1-5	NA	CASSLQGNSNQPQHF	TGTGCCAGCAGCTTACAGGGTAATAGCAATCAGCCCCAGCATTTT
TRBD1	TRBV4-3	TRBJ2-5	NA	CASSQGTGGETQYF	TGCGCCAGCAGCCAAGGGACAGGGGGGGAGACCCAGTACTTC
TRBD1	TRBV5-1	TRBJ1-1	NA	CASSLTGGKEAFF	TGCGCCAGCAGCTTGACAGGGGGCAAAGAAGCTTTCTTT
NA	TRBV9	TRBJ2-7	NA	CASSVGAGTLREQYF	TGTGCCAGCAGCGTAGGTGCGGGAACTCTGAGAGAGCAGTACTTC
NA	TRBV5-1	TRBJ2-7	few	CASSLFTGRGSEQYF	TGCGCCAGCAGCTTGTTTACAGGGCGAGGGTCCGAGCAGTACTTC
NA	TRBV6-6	TRBJ2-3	NA	CASSRDSRPSTDTQYF	TGTGCCAGCAGCAGGGACTCACGGCCTAGCACAGATACGCAGTATTTT
NA	TRBV5-6	TRBJ1-2	once	CASSLGHTNYGYTF	TGTGCCAGCAGCTTGGGGCACACTAACTATGGCTACACCTTC
NA	TRBV27	TRBJ2-3	once	CASSSHSVPSTDTQYF	TGTGCCAGCAGTTCCCACAGCGTTCCTAGCACAGATACGCAGTATTTT
NA	TRBV25-1	TRBJ1-3	NA	CASSEYRVRTGNTIYF	TGTGCCAGCAGTGAATATCGTGTAAGGACCGGAAACACCATATATTTT
NA	TRBV6-5	TRBJ2-2	NA	CAVKKQGTGSGELFF	TGTGCCGTAAAGAAACAGGGAACTGGGTCCGGGGAGCTGTTTTTT
NA	TRBV28	TRBJ1-2	NA	CASSLTRINYGYTF	TGTGCCAGCAGCTTGACCAGAATTAACTATGGCTACACCTTC
TRBD2	TRBV19	TRBJ2-1	NA	CASSLGLAGSYNEQFF	TGTGCCAGTAGTTTGGGACTAGCGGGAAGCTACAATGAGCAGTTCTTC
TRBD1	TRBV6-5	TRBJ1-1	once	CASSATGVTEAFF	TGTGCCAGCAGTGCGACAGGGGTCACTGAAGCTTTCTTT
TRBD2	TRBV4-3	TRBJ2-1	few	CASSLERGGKQFF	TGCGCCAGCAGCCTCGAGCGGGGCGGAAAGCAGTTCTTC
TRBD2	TRBV6-6	TRBJ2-1	NA	CASSPTSGSFHEQFF	TGTGCCAGCAGCCCTACTAGCGGTTCTTTCCATGAGCAGTTCTTC
NA	TRBV4-1	TRBJ2-2	NA	CASSQDGVGELFF	TGCGCCAGCAGCCAAGACGGGGTCGGGGAGCTGTTTTTT
NA	TRBV7-2	TRBJ2-1	NA	CASSLVPRNNEQFF	TGTGCCAGCAGCTTAGTCCCCCGAAACAATGAGCAGTTCTTC
NA	TRBV7-9	TRBJ2-3	NA	CASTVGREWGTDTQYF	TGTGCCAGCACCGTTGGCAGGGAATGGGGCACAGATACGCAGTATTTT
NA	TRBV5-1	TRBJ1-2	NA	CASSPQFERGLYGYTF	TGCGCCAGCAGCCCCCAATTTGAAAGGGGCCTCTATGGCTACACCTTC
NA	TRBV5-1	TRBJ1-1	once	CASSLEPMNTEAFF	TGCGCCAGCAGCTTGGAGCCCATGAACACTGAAGCTTTCTTT
NA	TRBV2	TRBJ1-5	NA	CASSESRAANQPQHF	TGTGCCAGCAGTGAAAGCCGGGCAGCCAATCAGCCCCAGCATTTT
NA	TRBV28	TRBJ1-2	NA	CASSLTGGYTF	TGTGCCAGCAGTCTCACCGGGGGCTACACCTTC
TRBD2	TRBV2	TRBJ2-3	NA	CASNLAGSTDTQYF	TGTGCCAGCAACCTAGCGGGGAGCACAGATACGCAGTATTTT
TRBD2	TRBV18	TRBJ2-1	NA	CASSPGLAGGLYNEQFF	TGTGCCAGCTCACCCGGACTAGCGGGAGGTCTCTACAATGAGCAGTTCTTC
NA	TRBV7-9	TRBJ2-7	NA	CASSLSVHEQYF	TGTGCCAGCAGCCTTAGTGTGCACGAGCAGTACTTC
NA	TRBV15	TRBJ2-1	few	CATSRDVGRGIDEQFF	TGTGCCACCAGCAGAGATGTAGGCAGGGGTATAGATGAGCAGTTCTTC
NA	TRBV27	TRBJ1-5	few	CASSLGRGQPQHF	TGTGCCAGCAGTCTAGGGCGGGGTCAGCCCCAGCATTTT